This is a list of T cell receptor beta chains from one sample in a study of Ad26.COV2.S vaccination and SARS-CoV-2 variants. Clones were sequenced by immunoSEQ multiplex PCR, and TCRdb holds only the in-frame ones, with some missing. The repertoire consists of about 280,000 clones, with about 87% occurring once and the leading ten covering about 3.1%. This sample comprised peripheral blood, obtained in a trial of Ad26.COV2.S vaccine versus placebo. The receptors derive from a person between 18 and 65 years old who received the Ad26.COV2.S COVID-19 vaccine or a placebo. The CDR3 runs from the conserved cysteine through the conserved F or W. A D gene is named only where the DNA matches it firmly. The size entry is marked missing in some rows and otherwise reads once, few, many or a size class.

CDR3aa: CASSLDGSREAFF; CDR3nt: TGTGCCAGCAGCTTAGACGGATCGAGGGAAGCTTTCTTT; j_gene: TRBJ1-1; v_gene: TRBV7-2; d_gene: NA; abundance: NA
CDR3aa: CASSFGYGRDTTDTQYF; CDR3nt: TGCGCCAGCAGCTTCGGTTACGGCAGAGACACCACAGATACGCAGTATTTT; j_gene: TRBJ2-3; v_gene: TRBV5-1; d_gene: NA; abundance: once
CDR3aa: CASARTGQGHNEQFF; CDR3nt: TGTGCCAGCGCTCGTACGGGACAGGGCCACAATGAGCAGTTCTTC; j_gene: TRBJ2-1; v_gene: TRBV6-5; d_gene: TRBD1; abundance: NA
CDR3aa: CASSGQRAYEQYF; CDR3nt: TGTGCCAGCTCAGGACAGCGCGCGTACGAGCAGTACTTC; j_gene: TRBJ2-7; v_gene: TRBV18; d_gene: NA; abundance: once
CDR3aa: CASSFTGTTKNIQYF; CDR3nt: TGTGCCAGCAGCTTTACCGGGACAACCAAAAACATTCAGTACTTC; j_gene: TRBJ2-4; v_gene: TRBV5-4; d_gene: NA; abundance: once
CDR3aa: CASSIERSNQPQHF; CDR3nt: TGTGCCAGTAGTATAGAACGGAGCAATCAGCCCCAGCATTTT; j_gene: TRBJ1-5; v_gene: TRBV19; d_gene: NA; abundance: few
CDR3aa: CASSGFGSGIGSNQPQHF; CDR3nt: TGTGCCAGTAGTGGCTTTGGTTCAGGGATTGGGAGCAATCAGCCCCAGCATTTT; j_gene: TRBJ1-5; v_gene: TRBV19; d_gene: NA; abundance: once
CDR3aa: CASSRGTSGSHEQYF; CDR3nt: TGTGCCAGCAGCCGGGGGACTAGCGGGAGCCACGAGCAGTACTTC; j_gene: TRBJ2-7; v_gene: TRBV27; d_gene: TRBD2; abundance: NA
CDR3aa: CAWSVGRGYNQPQHF; CDR3nt: TGTGCCTGGAGTGTCGGCAGGGGGTACAATCAGCCCCAGCATTTT; j_gene: TRBJ1-5; v_gene: TRBV30; d_gene: TRBD1; abundance: NA
CDR3aa: CASSPGKTGGGAEAFF; CDR3nt: TGTGCCAGCAGCCCCGGGAAAACGGGCGGAGGCGCTGAAGCTTTCTTT; j_gene: TRBJ1-1; v_gene: TRBV11-2; d_gene: NA; abundance: NA
CDR3aa: CASSESTGLNTEAFF; CDR3nt: TGTGCCAGCAGTGAATCGACAGGTTTGAACACTGAAGCTTTCTTT; j_gene: TRBJ1-1; v_gene: TRBV25-1; d_gene: NA; abundance: NA
CDR3aa: CASSRQGFGSTEAFF; CDR3nt: TGTGCCAGCAGCCGACAGGGTTTTGGAAGCACTGAAGCTTTCTTT; j_gene: TRBJ1-1; v_gene: TRBV6-6; d_gene: TRBD1; abundance: NA
CDR3aa: CAISGTSPGELFF; CDR3nt: TGTGCCATCAGTGGTACGTCTCCCGGGGAGCTGTTTTTT; j_gene: TRBJ2-2; v_gene: TRBV10-3; d_gene: NA; abundance: NA
CDR3aa: CATSRTGATEAFF; CDR3nt: TGTGCCACCAGCAGAACGGGTGCCACTGAAGCTTTCTTT; j_gene: TRBJ1-1; v_gene: TRBV15; d_gene: NA; abundance: few
CDR3aa: CASSGTVGNLGEQFF; CDR3nt: TGTGCCAGCAGTGGGACAGTGGGAAACTTGGGTGAGCAGTTCTTC; j_gene: TRBJ2-1; v_gene: TRBV9; d_gene: TRBD1; abundance: NA
CDR3aa: CASSLETSTDTQYF; CDR3nt: TGTGCCAGCAGCTTGGAGACTAGCACAGATACGCAGTATTTT; j_gene: TRBJ2-3; v_gene: TRBV7-2; d_gene: NA; abundance: NA
CDR3aa: CASSLGGIQPQHF; CDR3nt: TGTGCCAGCAGCTTAGGGGGGATTCAGCCCCAGCATTTT; j_gene: TRBJ1-5; v_gene: TRBV7-9; d_gene: NA; abundance: NA
CDR3aa: CASSGRLAGYNEQFF; CDR3nt: TGTGCCAGCAGTGGTCGACTAGCGGGGTACAATGAGCAGTTCTTC; j_gene: TRBJ2-1; v_gene: TRBV6-2/TRBV6-3; d_gene: TRBD2; abundance: once
CDR3aa: CAARRAGSSYEQYF; CDR3nt: TGTGCCGCCAGACGAGCGGGGAGCTCCTACGAGCAGTACTTC; j_gene: TRBJ2-7; v_gene: TRBV6-5; d_gene: TRBD2; abundance: NA
CDR3aa: CSGANTGELFF; CDR3nt: TGCAGCGGGGCCAACACCGGGGAGCTGTTTTTT; j_gene: TRBJ2-2; v_gene: TRBV29-1; d_gene: NA; abundance: NA
CDR3aa: CASSFDWGTEAFF; CDR3nt: TGTGCCAGCAGTTTCGACTGGGGCACTGAAGCTTTCTTT; j_gene: TRBJ1-1; v_gene: TRBV12-3/TRBV12-4; d_gene: NA; abundance: once
CDR3aa: CASSGRGYTEAFF; CDR3nt: TGTGCCAGTAGCGGGAGAGGTTATACTGAAGCTTTCTTT; j_gene: TRBJ1-1; v_gene: TRBV19; d_gene: NA; abundance: many
CDR3aa: CASSYFPRGYTF; CDR3nt: TGTGCCAGCAGTTATTTCCCACGTGGCTACACCTTC; j_gene: TRBJ1-2; v_gene: TRBV12-3/TRBV12-4; d_gene: NA; abundance: NA
CDR3aa: CASSAPGQVPNTEAFF; CDR3nt: TGTGCCAGCAGTGCGCCGGGACAGGTCCCGAACACTGAAGCTTTCTTT; j_gene: TRBJ1-1; v_gene: TRBV6-4; d_gene: TRBD1; abundance: few
CDR3aa: CSVVGAKNIQYF; CDR3nt: TGCAGCGTTGTGGGGGCCAAAAACATTCAGTACTTC; j_gene: TRBJ2-4; v_gene: TRBV29-1; d_gene: NA; abundance: NA
CDR3aa: CASSLEGDYGYTF; CDR3nt: TGTGCCAGCAGCTTGGAAGGAGACTATGGCTACACCTTC; j_gene: TRBJ1-2; v_gene: TRBV5-5; d_gene: NA; abundance: NA
CDR3aa: CASSREGYSEAFF; CDR3nt: TGTGCCAGCAGTCGCGAGGGATATTCCGAAGCTTTCTTT; j_gene: TRBJ1-1; v_gene: TRBV27; d_gene: NA; abundance: NA